Listed here are 9 T cell receptor beta chains from one sample, sequenced in a study of T-cell reconstitution after alpha-beta-depleted transplantation in children. The TCRbeta library was prepared with unique molecular identifiers. TCRdb passed the PCR reads through MiXCR, listing each CDR3 protein once. Among nearly 250,000 distinct CDR3 sequences listed, roughly 8.2% were seen once. Sample: PBMCs, mostly from graft donor cells, taken 180 days after TCRalphabeta/CD19-depleted stem cell transplant. Source of these receptors: a male patient younger than 18 who had a stem cell transplant for acute lymphoblastic leukemia, so the T cells may come from the graft donor.

There are many counts of this clonotype. CDR3 amino acids: CATSREGPTYEQYF. CDR3 nucleotides: TGTGCCACCAGCAGAGAAGGGCCGACCTACGAGCAGTACTTC. The chain couples TRBV15 to TRBJ2-7; no reliable D call. Trimming left V 0 bases short and J 2 bases short, with 8 bases between. The V gene's germline CDR1 is LNHNV and CDR2 YYDKDF (reference sequence). The CDR3 consists of 14 residues.

In its sample, this clonotype was seen many times. V gene TRBV10-3 combines with J gene TRBJ2-3; D not resolved. The CDR3 covers 11 residues. V was pared by 6 bases and J by 1 base, with 2 bases between. The germline V gene encodes CDR1 ENHRY and CDR2 SYGVKD. Here the CDR3 DNA reads TGTGCCATCAGGCGCACAGATACGCAGTATTTT. Its translation is CAIRRTDTQYF.

This clonotype was recorded many times. V gene TRBV18 combines with J gene TRBJ2-1; 11 nucleotides match TRBD1. CDR3 length: 17 amino acids. The V gene's germline CDR1 is KGHSH and CDR2 LQKENI. V shed 4 bases and J 2 bases; nucleotides not matched to a gene: 7. CDR3 nucleotides: TGTGCCAGCTCACTACGGGGACAGGGGGTACCCTACAATGAGCAGTTCTTC. Translating it yields CASSLRGQGVPYNEQFF.

This clonotype was seen many times. The chain couples TRBV19 to TRBJ2-1; 7 bases align to TRBD2. Germline assignment: CDR1 LNHDA and CDR2 SQIVND (reference sequence). This CDR3 spans 12 amino acids. The V gene end was trimmed by 9 bases and the J gene end by 3 bases; junction bases not matched to a gene: 2. The CDR3 is CASGRFYNEQFF. The CDR3 DNA follows: TGTGCCAGCGGGAGGTTCTACAATGAGCAGTTCTTC.

This clonotype has ten or more counts. This chain uses TRBV12-3 or TRBV12-4 with TRBJ2-3; 12 positions agree with TRBD2. This CDR3 spans 16 amino acids. V shed 1 base and J 5 bases; nucleotides not matched to a gene: 4. This CDR3 is CASSLGGTSGRDTQYF. The CDR3 DNA follows: TGTGCCAGCAGTTTAGGAGGGACTAGCGGGCGAGATACGCAGTATTTT.

The chain uses TRBV7-9 and TRBJ2-5; D possibly uses TRBD1 or TRBD2 (5 bases each). Trimming cost V 4 bases and J 5 bases, with 17 bases left between them. The germline V gene has CDR1 SEHNR and CDR2 FQNEAQ (reference sequence). This CDR3 contains 15 residues. This CDR3 is CASSSEGSRGETQYF. In nucleotides, the CDR3 is TGTGCCAGCAGCTCAGAGGGCTCCCGGGGCGAGACCCAGTACTTC.

This clonotype was detected many times. J is TRBJ2-3 and V is TRBV6-5; D gene uncertain. CDR3 length: 16 residues. Trimming removed 2 bases from V and 1 base from J, with 13 bases in between. CDR1 and CDR2 from the germline V gene are MNHEY and SVGAGI. The CDR3 bases are TGTGCCAGCAGTTACACTTTCGCCCAGGGCACAGATACGCAGTATTTT. Translating gives CASSYTFAQGTDTQYF.

This clonotype was observed at least ten times. The V call is TRBV29-1, the J call TRBJ2-1, with TRBD2 identical over 8 bases. Germline trimming cut 5 bases from V and 2 bases from J; bases unmatched to any gene: 8. Per the germline V gene, CDR1 is SQVTM and CDR2 is ANQGSEA. There are 15 residues in the CDR3. As DNA, the CDR3 is TGCAGCGTTTTCCCCAGCGGGGGTACCTACAATGAGCAGTTCTTC. Protein product: CSVFPSGGTYNEQFF.

This clonotype was detected many times. The CDR3, as DNA: TGTGCCAGCAGCTTAGGCGCGGGGGTGGCAGAGACCCAGTACTTC. Translating it yields CASSLGAGVAETQYF. The rearrangement uses TRBV11-2 and TRBJ2-5; TRBD2 aligns across 7 bases. There are 15 residues in the CDR3. Germline V gene sequence: CDR1 SGHAT, CDR2 FQNNGV. V gave up 1 base and J gave up 4 bases; unmatched junction bases: 6.